What follows are 31 T cell receptor beta chains derived from one specimen sequenced in a study of blood T cell repertoires in COVID-19. Using immunoSEQ multiplex PCR, the repertoire was profiled, and TCRdb retains in-frame clones only, with some absent. The table includes about 150,000 clones, more than 65% detected once. Source material: peripheral blood. Source of these receptors: a man aged 65 to 79 with active or convalescent COVID-19.

This sequence joins TRBV3-1 (or the pseudogene TRBV3-2) and TRBJ1-2, with D possibly matching TRBD1 (5 bases). Germline V gene data show CDR1 as LGHDT and CDR2 as YNNKEL (reference sequence). The CDR3 length is 15 residues. V lost 1 base, J lost 4 bases, and 13 bases lay in between. The CDR3 DNA follows: TGTGCCAGCAGCCAAGGGGGCTGGGTGGGCTATGGCTACACCTTC. It yields the protein CASSQGGWVGYGYTF.

The CDR3 region has the DNA TGTGCCAGCAGCGCCAGTAGGAGGAGGGGGCGCGTGAACACTGAAGCTTTCTTT. It encodes CASSASRRRGRVNTEAFF. This sequence joins TRBV7-8 and TRBJ1-1; 7 bases align to TRBD1. Trimming cost V 5 bases and J 0 bases; bases outside gene matches: 15. The CDR3 sequence is 18 residues long. The germline gives CDR1 SGHVS, CDR2 FQNEAQ.

The genes are TRBV5-1 and TRBJ1-6; 11 bases are shared with TRBD1. Germline V gene sequence: CDR1 SGHRS, CDR2 YFSETQ. The junction had 9 bases not matched to a gene; V was cut back by 4 bases and J by 9 bases. The CDR3 contains 16 residues. CDR3 nucleotides: TGCGCCAGCAGCGCCCGGACAGGGGGCATAGGTTCACCCCTCCACTTT. Its translation: CASSARTGGIGSPLHF.

This chain links TRBV7-8 with TRBJ2-2, with D maybe TRBD1 (6 bases). The CDR3 has 16 amino acids. Trimming shortened V by 0 bases and J by 1 base, and 9 bases separated the two germline ends. Germline lookup yields CDR1 SGHVS and CDR2 FQNEAQ. In DNA form, the CDR3 reads TGTGCCAGCAGCTTAGCGCAGGGGCAGAACACCGGGGAGCTGTTTTTT. As protein: CASSLAQGQNTGELFF.

The chain joins TRBV9 to TRBJ2-3; 11 bases are a match to TRBD2. J was trimmed by 3 bases and V by 4 bases; bases with no gene match: 13. This CDR3 comprises 18 residues. The V gene's germline CDR1 is SGDLS and CDR2 YYNGEE. CDR3 amino acids: CASSRSGASGGRTDTQYF. In DNA form, the CDR3 reads TGTGCCAGCAGCCGTAGTGGGGCTAGCGGGGGGCGTACAGATACGCAGTATTTT.

This clone appeared a single time. The chain recombines TRBV9 with TRBJ1-1; D might be TRBD1 (6 bases). The germline V gene has CDR1 SGDLS and CDR2 YYNGEE. Trimming shortened V by 4 bases and J by 0 bases, and 13 bases separated the two germline ends. There are 15 residues in the CDR3. The CDR3 reads CASSPRQAMNTEAFF. The CDR3 DNA sequence: TGTGCCAGCAGCCCCCGACAGGCCATGAACACTGAAGCTTTCTTT.

The rearrangement uses TRBV7-3 and TRBJ2-1; 14 nucleotides align to TRBD2. The CDR3 loop spans 15 amino acids. Germline loops: CDR1 SGHTA, CDR2 FQGTGA. Unmatched junction bases numbered 2, after V lost 5 bases and J lost 5 bases. The CDR3 sequence is CASSTGLAGDNEQFF. CDR3 nucleotides: TGTGCCAGCAGCACGGGACTAGCGGGAGACAATGAGCAGTTCTTC.

V gene TRBV2 combines with J gene TRBJ2-4; weak D call: TRBD1 (5 bases). Germline CDR1 SNHLY, CDR2 FYNNEI. The CDR3 sequence is 15 residues long. V was cut by 6 bases and J by 2 bases, with 14 bases left in between. The DNA for the CDR3 is TGTGCCAGCAGCTCGGAAGGGGTGACCAAAAACATTCAGTACTTC. Its protein product is CASSSEGVTKNIQYF.

The V gene is TRBV5-4, the J gene TRBJ1-2; perhaps TRBD1 as D (5 bases). V was cut by 1 base and J by 3 bases, with 16 bases left in between. The CDR3 totals 16 residues. The germline V gene encodes CDR1 SGHNT and CDR2 YYREEE (reference sequence). This CDR3 is CASSLSGQGRYYGYTF. The CDR3 bases are TGTGCCAGCAGCTTGTCCGGTCAGGGCAGGTACTATGGCTACACCTTC.

The gene calls are TRBV19 and TRBJ2-1, with TRBD2 matching 10 bases. The CDR3 loop spans 16 amino acids. The germline CDR1 and CDR2 sequences are LNHDA and SQIVND (reference sequence). Trimming cost V 6 bases and J 4 bases; bases outside gene matches: 9. CDR3: CASSKYPSGGYNEQFF. In DNA, the CDR3 is TGTGCCAGTAGCAAATACCCTAGCGGGGGTTACAATGAGCAGTTCTTC.

V and J are TRBV2 and TRBJ1-2; D gene unclear. The CDR3 is 15 amino acids. Trimming left V 6 bases short and J 1 base short, with 15 bases between. Germline assignment: CDR1 SNHLY and CDR2 FYNNEI. The CDR3 DNA is TGTGCCAGCAGCCGCACCTTTAGTGTTAACTATGGCTACACCTTC. Protein: CASSRTFSVNYGYTF.

The chain uses TRBV5-1 and TRBJ2-2; tentatively, D is TRBD1 (5 bases). V lost 4 bases, J lost 1 base, and 14 bases lay in between. CDR3 length equals 16 residues. Germline V gives CDR1 SGHRS, CDR2 YFSETQ. In DNA form, the CDR3 reads TGCGCCAGCAGCATCATGACAGCTAAGAACACCGGGGAGCTGTTTTTT. This translates into CASSIMTAKNTGELFF.

This chain uses TRBV7-2 with TRBJ1-2; weak D call: TRBD1 (5 bases). Germline V gene data show CDR1 as SGHTA and CDR2 as FQGNSA. The length of the CDR3 is 15 residues. V was clipped by 5 bases and J by 5 bases, with 18 bases between them. Here the CDR3 reads CASSPQFDSKYGYTF. CDR3 nucleotide sequence: TGTGCCAGCAGCCCTCAGTTCGACAGTAAATATGGCTACACCTTC.

This clone was detected once. J is TRBJ2-5 and V is TRBV4-1; 7 bases are a match to TRBD2. With 4 bases clipped from V and 1 base from J, the junction kept 9 bases outside the gene matches. The CDR3 contains 16 residues. Germline loops: CDR1 MGHRA, CDR2 YSYEKL. Here the CDR3 reads CASSLSPGGPQETQYF. Written as DNA, the CDR3 is TGCGCCAGCAGCCTAAGCCCGGGGGGACCCCAAGAGACCCAGTACTTC.

CDR3 loop: CASSERYGGETQYF. The DNA of the CDR3 is TGTGCCAGCAGTGAACGTTATGGGGGGGAGACCCAGTACTTC. This chain joins TRBV6-4 and TRBJ2-5, with D perhaps matching TRBD2 (6 bases). CDR1 MRHNA and CDR2 SNTAGT come from the germline V gene. V was pared by 3 bases and J by 5 bases, with 13 bases between. The CDR3 length is 14 residues.

This chain links TRBV27 with TRBJ2-5, with TRBD1 matching 7 bases. Unmatched junction bases numbered 2, after V lost 5 bases and J lost 2 bases. This CDR3 comprises 13 residues. CDR1 is MNHEY and CDR2 is SMNVEV in the germline V gene (reference sequence). CDR3 loop: CASSPRGQETQYF. As DNA, the CDR3 is TGTGCCAGCAGTCCCAGGGGGCAAGAGACCCAGTACTTC.

V is TRBV12-5 and J is TRBJ2-3; TRBD2 aligns across 8 bases. The CDR3 contains 13 residues. V dropped 4 bases and J dropped 4; count of bases not matched to a gene: 1. The germline CDR1 and CDR2 sequences are LGHNT and FRNRAP. The CDR3 nucleotides read TGTGCTAGTGGTTCCGGGGGGGCAGATACGCAGTATTTT. Translating gives CASGSGGADTQYF. Based on the CDR3 plus reference TRBV12-5 and TRBJ2-3, the full variable domain is DARVTQTPRHKVTEMGQEVTMRCQPILGHNTVFWYRQTMMQGLELLAYFRNRAPLDDSGMPKDRFSAEMPDATLATLKIQPSEPRDSAVYFCASGSGGADTQYFGPGTRLTVL.

Of note for this clone: Germline and junction disagree at one end, which may indicate a read error. The rearrangement uses TRBV30 and TRBJ1-6; possibly TRBD1 for D (6 bases). CDR3 length equals 14 residues. Germline V gene data show CDR1 as GTSNPN and CDR2 as SVGIG (reference sequence). The CDR3 bases are TGTGCCTGGGCTGGACAGTCCTTTAATTCACCCCTCCACTTT. Translating it yields CAWAGQSFNSPLHF.

The J gene is TRBJ2-2, the V gene TRBV11-3; 7 nucleotides align to TRBD2. Germline V gene lookup returns CDR1 SGHNT and CDR2 YENEEA. V shed 1 base, J shed 4 bases, and the junction held 6 bases outside the gene matches. The CDR3 is made up of 16 amino acids. In DNA, the CDR3 is TGTGCCAGCAGCTTAGGGGACTTAGCGGGCACCGGGGAGCTGTTTTTT. Its protein product is CASSLGDLAGTGELFF.

The J gene is TRBJ1-5, the V gene TRBV27; 9 bases are a match to TRBD1. V was pared by 7 bases and J by 0 bases, with 4 bases of the junction left unmatched. The CDR3 is 15 amino acids. Looked up from germline, CDR1 is MNHEY and CDR2 is SMNVEV (reference sequence). CDR3 in DNA: TGTGCCAGCACCGGGACAGGGTATAGCAATCAGCCCCAGCATTTT. Translated: CASTGTGYSNQPQHF.

In this sample, this clone turned up once. The chain uses TRBV9 and TRBJ2-1, with 12 bases that match TRBD2. CDR3 length: 15 amino acids. Germline CDR1 and CDR2: SGDLS and YYNGEE. The trim removed 2 bases at V and 5 bases at J, leaving 2 bases unmatched. DNA of the CDR3: TGTGCCAGCAGCGTGCTAGCGGGAGGGAACAATGAGCAGTTCTTC. Protein: CASSVLAGGNNEQFF.

The chain carries TRBV7-9 and TRBJ2-3; 8 bases agree with TRBD1. Germline loops: CDR1 SEHNR, CDR2 FQNEAQ (reference sequence). V was clipped by 7 bases and J by 1 base; unmatched bases: 7. This CDR3 spans 15 amino acids. Here the CDR3 reads CASKTGTGGTDTQYF. DNA for the CDR3: TGTGCCAGCAAGACCGGGACAGGAGGCACAGATACGCAGTATTTT.

This clone showed up just once. The chain carries TRBV30 and TRBJ1-6; D gene unclear. CDR1 and CDR2 (germline): GTSNPN, SVGIG (reference sequence). V gave up 1 base and J gave up 7 bases, with 5 bases separating them. CDR3 length: 12 residues. CDR3 sequence reads: CAWSGGNSPLHF. CDR3 DNA: TGTGCCTGGAGTGGAGGAAATTCACCCCTCCACTTT.

The chain recombines TRBV29-1 with TRBJ1-1; maybe TRBD1 (6 bases). This CDR3 has 14 amino acids. Deletions cut 7 bases from V and 0 bases from J, with 15 bases between. Germline CDR1 and CDR2: SQVTM and ANQGSEA. CDR3 bases: TGCAGCGCTTCACAGGGTTACATGAACACTGAAGCTTTCTTT. As protein: CSASQGYMNTEAFF.

This sequence joins TRBV27 and TRBJ2-3, with 10 bases aligning to TRBD1. CDR1 and CDR2 from the germline V gene are MNHEY and SMNVEV (reference sequence). This CDR3 is 16 amino acids long. Trimming cost V 6 bases and J 7 bases; bases outside gene matches: 13. As DNA, the CDR3 is TGTGCCAGCAGCCTAAGGGGGACAGGGGCTGCTTATACGCAGTATTTT. This translates into CASSLRGTGAAYTQYF.

The rearrangement uses TRBV7-9 and TRBJ1-1, with no clear D. Germline-derived CDR1 and CDR2 are SEHNR and FQNEAQ (reference sequence). This CDR3 is 14 amino acids long. Trimming left V 2 bases short and J 1 base short, with 8 bases between. CDR3: CASSLFGGNTEAFF. CDR3 bases: TGTGCCAGCAGCTTATTTGGAGGGAACACTGAAGCTTTCTTT.

The rearrangement links TRBV15 to TRBJ1-3; D is unclear. Trimming shortened V by 0 bases and J by 4 bases, and 13 bases separated the two germline ends. CDR1 and CDR2 (germline): LNHNV, YYDKDF (reference sequence). The CDR3 is 16 residues long. CDR3 sequence (DNA): TGTGCCACCAGCAGAGATCGTGGAGGTTCGGGAAACACCATATATTTT. Translating it yields CATSRDRGGSGNTIYF. Full variable domain (rest looked up from reference TRBV15 and TRBJ1-3): DAMVIQNPRYQVTQFGKPVTLSCSQTLNHNVMYWYQQKSSQAPKLLFHYYDKDFNNEADTPDNFQSRRPNTSFCFLDIRSPGLGDTAMYLCATSRDRGGSGNTIYFGEGSWLTVV.

J is TRBJ2-7 and V is TRBV19, with TRBD1 matching 7 bases. Germline V CDR1 and CDR2: LNHDA, SQIVND (reference sequence). V lost 3 bases to trimming and J lost 1 base; unmatched junction nucleotides: 15. The CDR3 has 18 residues. Here the CDR3 reads CASSIGTAATGRSYEQYF. As DNA, the CDR3 is TGTGCCAGTAGTATCGGGACAGCCGCGACTGGGCGTTCCTACGAGCAGTACTTC.

This chain links TRBV15 with TRBJ1-3; 7 positions agree with TRBD1. This CDR3 contains 16 residues. From germline, CDR1 is LNHNV and CDR2 YYDKDF (reference sequence). V was pared by 3 bases and J by 0 bases, with 5 bases of the junction left unmatched. CDR3 loop: CATSRGDSNSGNTIYF. CDR3 coding DNA: TGTGCCACCAGCAGGGGGGACAGCAACTCTGGAAACACCATATATTTT.

This CDR3 is CASSTLGLNSNQPQHF. The DNA of the CDR3 is TGTGCCAGCTCTACACTGGGGCTCAATAGCAATCAGCCCCAGCATTTT. This chain links TRBV18 with TRBJ1-5; D is possibly TRBD1 (5 bases). V was clipped by 6 bases and J by 0 bases, with 15 bases between them. The CDR3 length is 16 residues. Germline CDR1 and CDR2: KGHSH and LQKENI. The full variable domain, completed using reference TRBV18 and TRBJ1-5, is NAGVMQNPRHLVRRRGQEARLRCSPMKGHSHVYWYRQLPEEGLKFMVYLQKENIIDESGMPKERFSAEFPKEGPSILRIQQVVRGDSAAYFCASSTLGLNSNQPQHFGDGTRLSIL.

The chain uses TRBV28 and TRBJ1-6; perhaps TRBD1 as D (5 bases). V gave up 5 bases and J gave up 14 bases, with 19 bases separating them. Germline V gene data show CDR1 as MDHEN and CDR2 as SYDVKM. The CDR3 loop spans 14 amino acids. CDR3 loop: CASSTGLPPGTLHF. CDR3 DNA: TGTGCCAGCAGTACGGGACTCCCACCCGGAACCCTCCACTTT. Filled out from reference TRBV28 and TRBJ1-6, the complete variable domain reads DVKVTQSSRYLVKRTGEKVFLECVQDMDHENMFWYRQDPGLGLRLIYFSYDVKMKEKGDIPEGYSVSREKKERFSLILESASTNQTSMYLCASSTGLPPGTLHFGNGTRLTVT.